Sequencing of this T cell receptor (beta chain) was carried out in a study of blood T cell repertoires in COVID-19. Looking at the study overall: Donors in the United States, Italy and Spain gave samples during acute or convalescent COVID-19. Sources were T cells, B-cell-depleted T cells, or PBMCs; the material itself was cDNA or gDNA.

Looked up from germline, CDR1 is LNHDA and CDR2 is SQIVND (reference sequence). The V end lost 6 bases, the J end lost 0 bases, and 11 bases lay between the germline ends. This CDR3 region has 14 residues. As originally analysed: Researchers report that nucleated cell counts were estimated from reference gene primer amplification. This table comes from immunoSEQ multiplex PCR, and its TCRdb copy is limited to in-frame clones, with some not included. V and J calls and clone size follow that table, whereas D and trimming were derived from the DNA. The table lists under 200,000 clones, approximately 91% of them singletons, with roughly 2% in the top ten.

The chain uses TRBV19 and TRBJ2-5; possible D gene TRBD1, 6 bases. The specimen was peripheral blood. The receptor was derived from a man between 18 and 35 years old with acute or convalescent COVID-19. The CDR3 sequence: CASSMRTDQETQYF. The CDR3, as DNA: TGTGCCAGTAGCATGAGGACAGACCAAGAGACCCAGTACTTC. Complete variable domain (other parts from reference TRBV19 and TRBJ2-5): DGGITQSPKYLFRKEGQNVTLSCEQNLNHDAMYWYRQDPGQGLRLIYYSQIVNDFQKGDIAEGYSVSREKKESFPLTVTSAQKNPTAFYLCASSMRTDQETQYFGPGTRLLVL.